Listed below are T cell receptor beta chains from one sample, sequenced in a study of T cells in Graves' hyperthyroidism and ophthalmopathy. MiXCR was run by TCRdb on the multiplex PCR reads, yielding one entry per CDR3 protein. Found here are fewer than 250,000 distinct CDR3 sequences, over 20% of them singletons; the top ten hold 35%. What was sequenced was blood. Source of these receptors: a woman aged 40 to 55 with Graves' ophthalmopathy. The CDR3 runs from the conserved cysteine through the conserved F or W. A D gene is named only where the DNA matches it firmly. Rows may omit the clone size; those that give it use once, few, many or a size class.

d_call	j_call	clone_size	v_call	cdr3_aa	cdr3_nt
TRBD1	TRBJ1-1	-	TRBV28	CASTLDRAENSEAFF	TGTGCCAGCACCCTTGACAGGGCCGAAAACTCTGAAGCTTTCTTT
-	TRBJ1-1	many	TRBV30	CAWIRGPEAFF	TGTGCCTGGATCCGGGGCCCTGAAGCTTTCTTT
TRBD1	TRBJ2-7	many	TRBV12-3/TRBV12-4	CASSATGSYEQYF	TGTGCCAGCAGTGCGACAGGGTCCTACGAGCAGTACTTC
TRBD2	TRBJ2-3	many	TRBV6-2/TRBV6-3	CASSYWGLEADTQYF	TGTGCCAGCAGTTACTGGGGACTAGAAGCAGATACGCAGTATTTT
TRBD1	TRBJ2-2	-	TRBV24-1	CATSDSGQGTAGELFF	TGTGCCACCAGTGACTCCGGACAGGGGACCGCCGGGGAGCTGTTTTTT
-	TRBJ1-2	-	TRBV6-1	CASSPKGGPANYGYTF	TGTGCCAGCAGTCCGAAGGGGGGGCCAGCTAACTATGGCTACACCTTC
-	TRBJ1-3	-	TRBV19	CASSTRDNGNTIYF	TGTGCCAGTAGTACCCGGGACAACGGAAACACCATATATTTT
TRBD1	TRBJ1-2	-	TRBV6-2/TRBV6-3	CASSYGGTASYGYTF	TGTGCCAGCAGTTACGGCGGGACAGCGTCCTATGGCTACACCTTC
TRBD2	TRBJ2-7	many	TRBV5-1	CASSLTSGATYEQYF	TGCGCCAGCAGCCTAACTAGCGGAGCGACCTACGAGCAGTACTTC
TRBD1	TRBJ1-2	many	TRBV5-1	CASSLALDRINYGYTF	TGCGCCAGCAGCTTGGCCTTGGACAGGATTAACTATGGCTACACCTTC
TRBD2	TRBJ2-4	-	TRBV27	CASRLSGRTDLQYF	TGTGCCAGCCGTTTGAGCGGGAGGACGGACCTTCAGTACTTC
-	TRBJ1-1	-	TRBV6-1	CASSDSEAFF	TGTGCCAGCAGTGACAGCGAAGCTTTCTTT
TRBD2	TRBJ2-6	-	TRBV5-1	CASSPGSGSSVANVLTF	TGCGCCAGCAGCCCAGGCAGCGGGAGCTCTGTGGCCAACGTCCTGACTTTC
-	TRBJ2-7	many	TRBV29-1	CSASRGYEQYF	TGCAGCGCCTCGAGGGGCTACGAGCAGTACTTC
TRBD1	TRBJ1-1	-	TRBV20-1	CRGAQGHTEAFF	TGCAGAGGCGCACAGGGGCACACTGAAGCTTTCTTT
TRBD2	TRBJ2-5	-	TRBV30	CAFSKLLAGGPWTQYF	TGTGCCTTCTCTAAACTCCTAGCGGGGGGGCCCTGGACCCAGTACTTC
-	TRBJ1-5	-	TRBV15	CATSRDDQPQHF	TGTGCCACCAGCAGAGATGATCAGCCCCAGCATTTT
-	TRBJ2-7	-	TRBV3-1	CASSQSTTSLEQYF	TGTGCCAGCAGCCAATCCACAACTAGTCTCGAGCAGTACTTC
TRBD1	TRBJ1-4	-	TRBV11-3	CASSPGGALGEKLFF	TGTGCCAGCAGCCCAGGGGGGGCCCTTGGGGAAAAACTGTTTTTT
TRBD1	TRBJ1-2	many	TRBV19	CASSLQGPGYTF	TGTGCCAGTAGTCTACAGGGGCCCGGCTACACCTTC
-	TRBJ2-7	-	TRBV30	CAWSGEEQYF	TGTGCCTGGAGTGGGGAGGAGCAGTACTTC
-	TRBJ2-5	many	TRBV25-1	CASSEFGTQNQETQYF	TGTGCCAGCAGTGAATTTGGGACCCAAAACCAAGAGACCCAGTACTTC
TRBD1	TRBJ2-7	-	TRBV7-6	CASSGRQGHEQYF	TGTGCCAGCAGCGGTAGACAGGGCCACGAGCAGTACTTC
-	TRBJ2-3	many	TRBV27	CASSLSSTDTQYF	TGTGCCAGCAGTTTATCTAGCACAGATACGCAGTATTTT
-	TRBJ2-7	many	TRBV28	CASSSGQSSYEQYF	TGTGCCAGCAGTTCGGGCCAAAGCTCCTACGAGCAGTACTTC
-	TRBJ2-2	few	TRBV28	CASRPRRTFTGELFF	TGTGCCAGCAGACCTCGTAGGACATTCACCGGGGAGCTGTTTTTT
TRBD1	TRBJ2-7	many	TRBV5-1	CASSLVRVGTVDSYEQYF	TGCGCCAGCAGCTTGGTTCGCGTGGGGACAGTTGACTCCTACGAGCAGTACTTC
-	TRBJ2-4	-	TRBV7-6	CASSSDPLVQYF	TGTGCCAGCAGCTCGGACCCGTTAGTTCAGTACTTC
TRBD2	TRBJ2-7	many	TRBV6-5	CASEASGRSGQYF	TGTGCCAGCGAGGCCAGCGGGAGAAGTGGGCAGTACTTC
-	TRBJ1-2	many	TRBV11-2	CASSLRPGPYGYTF	TGTGCCAGCAGCTTGCGGCCAGGGCCCTATGGCTACACCTTC
TRBD1	TRBJ2-2	many	TRBV24-1	CATSDGWTGRTGELFF	TGTGCCACCAGTGATGGATGGACAGGGCGGACCGGGGAGCTGTTTTTT
-	TRBJ2-7	many	TRBV6-5	CASSSRTVGYEQYF	TGTGCCAGCAGTTCCCGGACCGTAGGTTACGAGCAGTACTTC
-	TRBJ1-2	-	TRBV7-9	CASRTQGKIYGYTF	TGTGCCAGCCGAACCCAGGGGAAAATCTATGGCTACACCTTC
-	TRBJ2-2	many	TRBV24-1	CATRDKANTGELFF	TGTGCCACCAGGGACAAAGCGAACACCGGGGAGCTGTTTTTT
-	TRBJ1-1	-	TRBV20-1	CSAPKGGMNTEAFF	TGCAGTGCTCCCAAGGGGGGGATGAACACTGAAGCTTTCTTT
-	TRBJ2-7	many	TRBV4-1	CASSIGQSYEQYF	TGCGCCAGCAGCATAGGACAGTCTTACGAGCAGTACTTC
-	TRBJ2-2	-	TRBV29-1	CSVVPRGTGELFF	TGCAGCGTTGTGCCCCGGGGTACCGGGGAGCTGTTTTTT
-	TRBJ2-3	many	TRBV15	CATSRDYSSTDAQYF	TGTGCCACCAGCAGAGACTACTCCTCCACAGATGCGCAGTATTTT
-	TRBJ2-5	many	TRBV20-1	CSAKGGGGETQYF	TGCAGTGCTAAGGGGGGAGGGGGTGAGACCCAGTACTTC
-	TRBJ2-5	many	TRBV28	CASSSPSETQYF	TGTGCCAGCAGTTCCCCCTCCGAGACCCAGTACTTC
-	TRBJ1-3	many	TRBV6-5	CASSDLGNTIYF	TGTGCCAGCTCGGACCTCGGAAACACCATATATTTT
-	TRBJ2-7	-	TRBV13	CASSRPNYEQYF	TGTGCCAGCAGCCGACCGAATTACGAGCAGTACTTC
-	TRBJ2-7	many	TRBV2	CASSDWSEQYF	TGTGCCAGCAGTGACTGGTCCGAGCAGTACTTC
-	TRBJ2-2	many	TRBV24-1	CATMDGKNTGELFF	TGTGCCACCATGGACGGAAAGAACACCGGGGAGCTGTTTTTT
-	TRBJ2-7	-	TRBV5-1	CASSPGLGSPYEQYF	TGCGCCAGCAGCCCGGGACTGGGCTCCCCCTACGAGCAGTACTTC
-	TRBJ2-2	many	TRBV29-1	CSVVISATGELFF	TGCAGCGTGGTCATTTCCGCCACCGGGGAGCTGTTTTTT
TRBD2	TRBJ2-7	many	TRBV28	CASRRTSGRKSSYEQYF	TGTGCCAGCAGACGGACTAGCGGGAGGAAGAGCTCCTACGAGCAGTACTTC
TRBD1	TRBJ2-7	many	TRBV4-2	CASSQGGQGSLSYEQYF	TGTGCCAGCAGCCAAGGGGGACAGGGATCTCTCTCCTACGAGCAGTACTTC
-	TRBJ1-6	many	TRBV5-1	CASSLAGISYNSPLHF	TGCGCCAGCAGCTTGGCGGGGATCTCCTATAATTCACCCCTCCACTTT
-	TRBJ2-5	many	TRBV6-5	CASSPFTGDLETQYF	TGTGCCAGCAGTCCCTTTACGGGAGATTTGGAGACCCAGTACTTC
-	TRBJ1-5	-	TRBV28	CASKSAGVGLGNQPQHF	TGTGCCAGCAAATCGGCCGGGGTAGGTTTGGGAAATCAGCCCCAGCATTTT
-	TRBJ1-1	-	TRBV30	CACTNTEAFF	TGTGCCTGTACGAACACTGAAGCTTTCTTT